This is a list of T cell receptor beta chains from one sample in a study of PD-1 blockade in classical Hodgkin lymphoma. Sequenced by immunoSEQ multiplex PCR; TCRdb stores in-frame clones only, minus some. The data contain tens of thousands of clones, more than 80% of them singletons. The sequences come from peripheral blood mononuclear cells (PBMCs), collected at baseline. All receptors derive from a human donor with classical Hodgkin lymphoma. The CDR3 runs from the conserved cysteine through the conserved F or W. Each record gives: J gene, V gene, D gene, clone size, CDR3 length, CDR3 protein, CDR3 DNA. A D gene is named only where the DNA matches it firmly. Only some rows state a clone size, as once, few, many or a class for expanded clones.

j_call: TRBJ1-2; v_call: TRBV19; d_call: NA; clone_size: NA; cdr3_length: 12; cdr3_aa: CARKEGTYGYTF; cdr3_nt: TGTGCCAGGAAAGAGGGGACCTATGGCTACACCTTC
j_call: TRBJ2-7; v_call: TRBV11-1; d_call: TRBD2; clone_size: NA; cdr3_length: 14; cdr3_aa: CASSSTSGGYEQYF; cdr3_nt: TGTGCCAGCAGCTCGACTAGCGGGGGCTACGAGCAGTACTTC
j_call: TRBJ2-1; v_call: TRBV15; d_call: NA; clone_size: NA; cdr3_length: 15; cdr3_aa: CATSKTSQGYNEQFF; cdr3_nt: TGTGCCACCAGCAAAACTAGTCAGGGTTACAATGAGCAGTTCTTC
j_call: TRBJ2-7; v_call: TRBV11-2; d_call: TRBD1; clone_size: NA; cdr3_length: 15; cdr3_aa: CASSFPTGGSYEQYF; cdr3_nt: TGTGCCAGCAGCTTCCCCACAGGGGGTTCCTACGAGCAGTACTTC
j_call: TRBJ1-2; v_call: TRBV5-6; d_call: NA; clone_size: NA; cdr3_length: 12; cdr3_aa: CASSQGKSGYTF; cdr3_nt: TGTGCCAGCAGCCAGGGTAAGAGTGGCTACACCTTC
j_call: TRBJ2-7; v_call: TRBV6-5; d_call: TRBD1; clone_size: NA; cdr3_length: 13; cdr3_aa: CASRGTGRNEQYF; cdr3_nt: TGTGCCAGCAGGGGGACAGGGAGGAACGAGCAGTACTTC
j_call: TRBJ2-1; v_call: TRBV19; d_call: TRBD1; clone_size: NA; cdr3_length: 16; cdr3_aa: CASSISRTGPYNEQFF; cdr3_nt: TGTGCCAGTAGTATCAGTCGGACAGGGCCATACAATGAGCAGTTCTTC
j_call: TRBJ2-1; v_call: TRBV6-1; d_call: TRBD1; clone_size: NA; cdr3_length: 14; cdr3_aa: CASSRGQGEDEQFF; cdr3_nt: TGTGCCAGCAGTAGGGGACAGGGAGAGGATGAGCAGTTCTTC
j_call: TRBJ2-7; v_call: TRBV18; d_call: NA; clone_size: NA; cdr3_length: 14; cdr3_aa: CASSQDETAYEQYF; cdr3_nt: TGTGCCAGCTCACAAGACGAGACAGCCTACGAGCAGTACTTC
j_call: TRBJ2-3; v_call: TRBV30; d_call: NA; clone_size: few; cdr3_length: 16; cdr3_aa: CAWSPKGRGGTDTQYF; cdr3_nt: TGTGCCTGGAGCCCAAAAGGTCGCGGAGGGACAGATACGCAGTATTTT
j_call: TRBJ2-7; v_call: TRBV28; d_call: NA; clone_size: once; cdr3_length: 15; cdr3_aa: CASSLFSSRPYEQYF; cdr3_nt: TGTGCCAGCAGTTTATTTTCCTCAAGACCCTACGAGCAGTACTTC
j_call: TRBJ2-3; v_call: TRBV10-1; d_call: TRBD1; clone_size: NA; cdr3_length: 14; cdr3_aa: CASSDQQGADTQYF; cdr3_nt: TGCGCCAGCAGTGACCAACAGGGGGCGGATACGCAGTATTTT
j_call: TRBJ1-3; v_call: TRBV6-1; d_call: TRBD1; clone_size: NA; cdr3_length: 15; cdr3_aa: CASTSGTGIEDTIYF; cdr3_nt: TGTGCCAGCACCTCCGGGACAGGCATCGAAGACACCATATATTTT
j_call: TRBJ1-2; v_call: TRBV6-5; d_call: NA; clone_size: NA; cdr3_length: 14; cdr3_aa: CASSYSRSNYGYTF; cdr3_nt: TGTGCCAGCAGTTACAGCAGGAGTAACTATGGCTACACCTTC
j_call: TRBJ2-7; v_call: TRBV2; d_call: TRBD1; clone_size: NA; cdr3_length: 15; cdr3_aa: CASKGDRGHNYEQYF; cdr3_nt: TGTGCCAGCAAGGGTGACAGGGGGCATAACTACGAGCAGTACTTC
j_call: TRBJ2-5; v_call: TRBV6-5; d_call: NA; clone_size: NA; cdr3_length: 13; cdr3_aa: CASIQCGQETQYF; cdr3_nt: TGTGCCAGCATTCAATGCGGACAAGAGACCCAGTACTTC